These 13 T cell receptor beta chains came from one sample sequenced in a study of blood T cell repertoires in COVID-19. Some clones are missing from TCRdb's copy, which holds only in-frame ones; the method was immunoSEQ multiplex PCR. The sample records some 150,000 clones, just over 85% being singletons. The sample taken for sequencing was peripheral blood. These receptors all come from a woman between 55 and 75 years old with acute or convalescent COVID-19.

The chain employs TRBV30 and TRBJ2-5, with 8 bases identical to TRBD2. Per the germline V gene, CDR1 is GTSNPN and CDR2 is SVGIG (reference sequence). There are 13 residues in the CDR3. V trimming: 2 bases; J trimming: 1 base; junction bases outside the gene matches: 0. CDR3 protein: CAWSSGGQETQYF. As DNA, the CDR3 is TGTGCCTGGAGTAGCGGGGGCCAAGAGACCCAGTACTTC.

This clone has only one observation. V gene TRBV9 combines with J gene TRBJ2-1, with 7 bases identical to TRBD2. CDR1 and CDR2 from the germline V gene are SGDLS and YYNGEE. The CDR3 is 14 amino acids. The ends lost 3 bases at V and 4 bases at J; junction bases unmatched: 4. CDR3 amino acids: CASSAAGLYNEQFF. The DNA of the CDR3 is TGTGCCAGCAGCGCAGCGGGACTATACAATGAGCAGTTCTTC.

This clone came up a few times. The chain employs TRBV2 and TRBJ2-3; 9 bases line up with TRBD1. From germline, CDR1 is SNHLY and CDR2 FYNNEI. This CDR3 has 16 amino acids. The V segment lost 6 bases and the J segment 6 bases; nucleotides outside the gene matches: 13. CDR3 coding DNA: TGTGCCAGCAGACGCACCGCCGGGACAGGGCCCGATACGCAGTATTTT. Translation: CASRRTAGTGPDTQYF.

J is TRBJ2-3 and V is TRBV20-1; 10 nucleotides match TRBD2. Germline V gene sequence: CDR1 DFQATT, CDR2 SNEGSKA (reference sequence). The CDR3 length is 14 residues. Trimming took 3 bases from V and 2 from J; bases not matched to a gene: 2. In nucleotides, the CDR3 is TGCAGTGCTAGTAGCGGGGGGATCACAGATACGCAGTATTTT. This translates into CSASSGGITDTQYF.

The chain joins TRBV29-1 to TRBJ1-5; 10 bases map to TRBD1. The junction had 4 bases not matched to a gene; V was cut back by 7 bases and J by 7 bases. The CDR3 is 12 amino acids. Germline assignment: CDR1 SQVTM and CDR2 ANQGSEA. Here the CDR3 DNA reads TGCAGCGCCGGACAGGGGGACCAGCCCCAGCATTTT. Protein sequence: CSAGQGDQPQHF.

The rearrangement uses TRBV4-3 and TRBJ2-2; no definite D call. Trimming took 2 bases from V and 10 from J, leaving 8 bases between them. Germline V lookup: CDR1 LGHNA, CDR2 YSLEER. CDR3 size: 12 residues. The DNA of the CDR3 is TGCGCCAGCAGCCAATCCCACATGGAGCTGTTTTTT. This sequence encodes CASSQSHMELFF.

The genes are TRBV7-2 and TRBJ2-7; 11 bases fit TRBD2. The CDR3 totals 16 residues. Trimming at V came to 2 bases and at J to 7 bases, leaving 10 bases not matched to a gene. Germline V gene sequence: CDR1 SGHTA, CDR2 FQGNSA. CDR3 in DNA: TGTGCCAGCAGCTTAACTAGCGGGGGTCAATACGAGGAGCAGTACTTC. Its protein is CASSLTSGGQYEEQYF.

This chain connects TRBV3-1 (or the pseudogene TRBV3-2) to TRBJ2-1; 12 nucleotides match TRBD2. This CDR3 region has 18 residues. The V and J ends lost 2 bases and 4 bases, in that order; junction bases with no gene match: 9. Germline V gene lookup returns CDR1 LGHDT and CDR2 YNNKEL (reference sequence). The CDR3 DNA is TGTGCCAGCAGCCAAACTTTAACGCTAGCGGGGGGGTACAATGAGCAGTTCTTC. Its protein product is CASSQTLTLAGGYNEQFF.

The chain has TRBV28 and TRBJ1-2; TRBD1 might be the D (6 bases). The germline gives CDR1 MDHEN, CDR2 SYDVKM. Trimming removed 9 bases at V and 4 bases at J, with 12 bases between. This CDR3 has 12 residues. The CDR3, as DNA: TGTGCCAGTCAAGGGGGATTCTATGGCTACACCTTC. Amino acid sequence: CASQGGFYGYTF.

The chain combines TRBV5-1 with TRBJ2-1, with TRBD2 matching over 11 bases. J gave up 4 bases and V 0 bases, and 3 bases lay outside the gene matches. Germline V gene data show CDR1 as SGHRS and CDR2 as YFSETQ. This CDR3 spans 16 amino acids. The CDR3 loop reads CASSLVPSGGYNEQFF. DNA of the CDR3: TGCGCCAGCAGCTTGGTGCCTAGCGGGGGGTACAATGAGCAGTTCTTC.

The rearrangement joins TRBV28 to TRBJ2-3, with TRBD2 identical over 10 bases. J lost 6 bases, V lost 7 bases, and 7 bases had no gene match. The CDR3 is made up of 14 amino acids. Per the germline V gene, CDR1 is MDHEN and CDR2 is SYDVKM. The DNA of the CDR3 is TGTGCCAGCACACGGCTAGCGGGGGCGGATACGCAGTATTTT. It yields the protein CASTRLAGADTQYF.

CDR3 bases: TGCGCCAGCAGCTTGATTGAGCCGAATTCACCCCTCCACTTT. Translation: CASSLIEPNSPLHF. The V gene is TRBV5-1, the J gene TRBJ1-6, with D uncertain. Germline assignment: CDR1 SGHRS and CDR2 YFSETQ. The CDR3 has 14 residues. Trimming cost V 1 base and J 7 bases, with 9 bases left between them.

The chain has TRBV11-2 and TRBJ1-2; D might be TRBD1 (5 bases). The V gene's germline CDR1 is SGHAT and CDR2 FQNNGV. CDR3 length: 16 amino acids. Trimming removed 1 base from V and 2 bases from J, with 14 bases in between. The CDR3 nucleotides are TGTGCCAGCAGCTTAGGGGGCAGCCCCCAAAACTATGGCTACACCTTC. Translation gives CASSLGGSPQNYGYTF.